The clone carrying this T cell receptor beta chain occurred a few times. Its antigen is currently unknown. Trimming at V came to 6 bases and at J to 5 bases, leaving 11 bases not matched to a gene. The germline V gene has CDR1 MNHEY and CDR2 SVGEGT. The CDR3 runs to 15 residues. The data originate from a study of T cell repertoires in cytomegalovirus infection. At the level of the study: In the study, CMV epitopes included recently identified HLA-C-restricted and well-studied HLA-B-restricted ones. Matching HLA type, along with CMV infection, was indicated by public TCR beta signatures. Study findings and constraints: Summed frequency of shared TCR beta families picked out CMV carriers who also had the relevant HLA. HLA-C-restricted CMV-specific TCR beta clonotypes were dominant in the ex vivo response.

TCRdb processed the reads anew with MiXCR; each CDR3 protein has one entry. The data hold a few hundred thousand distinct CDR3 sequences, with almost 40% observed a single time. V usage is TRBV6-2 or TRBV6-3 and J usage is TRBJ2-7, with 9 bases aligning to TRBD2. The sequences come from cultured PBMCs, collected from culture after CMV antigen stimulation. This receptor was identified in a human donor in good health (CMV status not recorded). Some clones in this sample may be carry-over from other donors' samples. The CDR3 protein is CASRSGGTPLHEQYF. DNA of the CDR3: TGTGCCAGCAGGAGCGGGGGGACTCCTCTGCACGAGCAGTACTTC.